A single sample gave rise to the 26 T cell receptor beta chains below, sequenced in a study of T-cell reconstitution after alpha-beta-depleted transplantation in children. Unique molecular identifiers were incorporated when the TCRbeta library was constructed. TCRdb ran MiXCR on the PCR reads and lists one entry per CDR3 protein. Among about 690,000 distinct CDR3 sequences listed, roughly 17% were seen once. The sample consisted of PBMCs from the stem cell graft donor, taken from the stem cell graft. The receptor source for this set is a human donor who donated a stem cell graft to a child with acute myeloid leukemia.

The rearrangement uses TRBV6-1 and TRBJ1-6; D unresolved. Germline-derived CDR1 and CDR2 are MNHNS and SASEGT. V lost 6 bases to trimming and J lost 15 bases, with 9 bases between them. The CDR3 contains 10 residues. The DNA of the CDR3 is TGTGCCAGCAGAGCCGGCTTCCTCCACTTT. Its protein is CASRAGFLHF.

This chain uses TRBV20-1 with TRBJ1-1, with D perhaps TRBD1 (5 bases). From germline, CDR1 is DFQATT and CDR2 SNEGSKA (reference sequence). V was clipped by 0 bases and J by 4 bases, with 12 bases between them. The CDR3 has 14 amino acids. The CDR3 coding sequence is TGCAGTGCTAGAGATCCCGGGACCCTCACTGAAGCTTTCTTT. Translating it yields CSARDPGTLTEAFF.

This clonotype was counted only a few times. The rearrangement links TRBV12-3 or TRBV12-4 to TRBJ2-7, with D tentatively TRBD2 (5 bases). The V and J ends lost 1 base and 5 bases respectively, with 15 bases between them. The CDR3 is 15 residues long. Here the CDR3 reads CASSLGPQARDEQYF. CDR3 DNA sequence: TGTGCCAGCAGTTTAGGACCGCAGGCGAGGGACGAGCAGTACTTC.

The V call is TRBV27, the J call TRBJ2-1, with 12 bases fitting TRBD2. The V gene end was trimmed by 6 bases and the J gene end by 7 bases; junction bases not matched to a gene: 4. CDR3 length: 14 residues. Germline lookup yields CDR1 MNHEY and CDR2 SMNVEV (reference sequence). In DNA, the CDR3 is TGTGCCAGCAGGGTACTAGCGGGGGGAAATGAGCAGTTCTTC. As protein: CASRVLAGGNEQFF.

In this sample, this clonotype turned up many times. This sequence joins TRBV6-6 and TRBJ1-2; D is uncertain. V was cut by 6 bases and J by 4 bases, with 9 bases left in between. The V gene's germline CDR1 is MNHNY and CDR2 SVGAGI (reference sequence). There are 12 residues in the CDR3. CDR3 protein: CASRGLAYGYTF. CDR3 sequence (DNA): TGTGCCAGCAGAGGTCTGGCCTATGGCTACACCTTC.

This clonotype showed up just once. The chain couples TRBV7-9 to TRBJ1-5; D might be TRBD1 (6 bases). V was clipped by 1 base and J by 4 bases, with 11 bases between them. The CDR3 extends over 15 amino acids. Germline-derived CDR1 and CDR2 are SEHNR and FQNEAQ (reference sequence). In DNA, the CDR3 is TGTGCCAGCAGCTTAGGGACACAGGGAAATCAGCCCCAGCATTTT. This gives the protein CASSLGTQGNQPQHF.

The chain has TRBV7-2 and TRBJ1-1, with D possibly being TRBD1 (6 bases). The V gene lost 7 bases and the J gene lost 6 bases, with 27 bases spanning the gap. This CDR3 spans 17 amino acids. Germline CDR1 reads SGHTA; CDR2 reads FQGNSA. The CDR3 here is CASIRGMDSPSRPEAFF. The CDR3 region has the DNA TGTGCCAGCATCCGGGGGATGGACAGTCCGAGTAGGCCTGAAGCTTTCTTT.

At least ten counts were recorded for this clonotype. The rearrangement joins TRBV6-1 to TRBJ1-5; D remains ambiguous. CDR1 and CDR2 (germline): MNHNS, SASEGT. The CDR3 consists of 14 residues. Trimming left V 8 bases short and J 1 base short, with 12 bases between. Here the CDR3 reads CASSTVGSNQPQHF. The DNA for the CDR3 is TGTGCCAGCTCCACGGTTGGGAGCAATCAGCCCCAGCATTTT.

The V call is TRBV12-3 or TRBV12-4, the J call TRBJ1-2; possibly TRBD1 for D (6 bases). Trimming stripped 1 base from V and 2 bases from J, with 8 bases between. The CDR3 is 14 amino acids. The CDR3 sequence: CASSLEGDNYGYTF. CDR3 bases: TGTGCCAGCAGTTTAGAGGGGGACAACTATGGCTACACCTTC.

With respect to this clonotype: The junction departs from germline at one end; a sequencing error may be responsible. The chain combines TRBV29-1 with TRBJ1-1; D gene uncertain. Germline V gene data show CDR1 as SQVTM and CDR2 as ANQGSEA. The CDR3 has 13 residues. The CDR3 spells CSVNEGPNTEAFF. Here the CDR3 DNA reads TGCAGCGTTAACGAAGGGCCGAACACCGAAGCTTTCTTT.

This clonotype was detected many times. A read error may account for a junction end that differs from germline. This chain uses TRBV4-2 with TRBJ1-6; no firm D call. The CDR3 loop spans 15 amino acids. Germline values: CDR1 LGHNA, CDR2 YNFKEQ. The CDR3 is CASSARASYNSPLHF. The CDR3 coding sequence is TGTGCCAGCAGCGCCCGGGCCTCCTACAATTCACCCCTCCACTTT.

This clonotype was seen more than once but under ten times. The genes are TRBV7-2 and TRBJ1-2; tentatively, D is TRBD1 (5 bases). This CDR3 has 15 amino acids. V was clipped by 3 bases and J by 4 bases, with 15 bases between them. Looked up from germline, CDR1 is SGHTA and CDR2 is FQGNSA. The CDR3 reads CASSFSRDAIYGYTF. The CDR3 coding sequence is TGTGCCAGCAGCTTCTCCCGGGACGCGATCTATGGCTACACCTTC.

Turning to this clonotype: Possible read error: a much larger clone is one base away. This rearrangement joins TRBV6-1 to TRBJ1-4; 7 nucleotides align to TRBD1. This CDR3 comprises 15 residues. CDR1 and CDR2 (germline): MNHNS, SASEGT. V dropped 6 bases and J dropped 8; count of bases not matched to a gene: 12. The CDR3 coding sequence is TGTGCCAGCAGAAGGAAGGGGGCAGCGGAGGAAAAACTGTTTTTT. Protein product: CASRRKGAAEEKLFF.

V is TRBV7-2 and J is TRBJ2-7, with D possibly matching TRBD1 (6 bases). The germline gives CDR1 SGHTA, CDR2 FQGNSA. The CDR3 is made up of 15 amino acids. Trimming cost V 6 bases and J 3 bases, with 18 bases left between them. CDR3 nucleotides: TGTGCCAGCAGTTTAAAGCTTCAGGGACACTACGAGCAGTACGTC. Residues: CASSLKLQGHYEQYV.

This chain links TRBV15 with TRBJ1-1; unclear D gene. The CDR3 covers 11 residues. V was trimmed by 0 bases and J by 10 bases, leaving 6 bases between them. The germline V gene has CDR1 LNHNV and CDR2 YYDKDF (reference sequence). The CDR3 reads CATSREGRAFF. The CDR3 nucleotides are TGTGCCACCAGCAGAGAAGGGCGAGCTTTCTTT.

This clonotype was seen ten or more times. This CDR3 reads CSVTTALGNIQYF. CDR3 in DNA: TGCAGCGTGACAACTGCATTGGGAAACATTCAGTACTTC. The chain couples TRBV29-1 to TRBJ2-4; D is uncertain. The V gene's germline CDR1 is SQVTM and CDR2 ANQGSEA. V shed 6 bases and J shed 6 bases, with 15 bases lying between them. The CDR3 consists of 13 residues.

This clonotype was counted a few times. The chain combines TRBV6-5 with TRBJ2-1, with 9 nucleotides matching TRBD2. Germline CDR1 is MNHEY and CDR2 is SVGAGI. The V and J ends lost 4 bases and 8 bases, in that order; junction bases with no gene match: 6. This CDR3 region has 14 residues. CDR3 DNA: TGTGCCAGCAGTTCTCTAGCGGGGTCGGATGAGCAGTTCTTC. It yields the protein CASSSLAGSDEQFF.

This sequence joins TRBV20-1 and TRBJ2-7, with D perhaps TRBD2 (7 bases). Germline CDR1 is DFQATT and CDR2 is SNEGSKA (reference sequence). V was pared by 7 bases and J by 2 bases, with 15 bases between. CDR3 size: 13 residues. The CDR3 nucleotides are TGCAGTGTCAAGTCCGGGGGGCCCTACGAGCAGTACTTC. Translation: CSVKSGGPYEQYF.

There are many counts of this clonotype. The V and J genes are TRBV27 and TRBJ1-5; 7 bases are a match to TRBD1. V lost 6 bases, J lost 2 bases, and 4 bases stayed unmatched. CDR1 is MNHEY and CDR2 is SMNVEV in the germline V gene (reference sequence). There are 14 residues in the CDR3. The CDR3 DNA follows: TGTGCCAGCAGGACAGGGTGGGGCAATCAGCCCCAGCATTTT. Its protein is CASRTGWGNQPQHF.

CDR3 sequence: CASRGHLSNQPQHF. The CDR3 nucleotides are TGTGCCAGCAGGGGACATCTTAGCAATCAGCCCCAGCATTTT. The V call is TRBV6-9, the J call TRBJ1-5, with D perhaps matching TRBD1 (6 bases). The V gene's germline CDR1 is MNHGY and CDR2 SVAAGI. The CDR3 extends over 14 amino acids. Trimming took off 6 bases at V and 0 bases at J, with 9 bases between the two ends.

The sample holds many counts of this clonotype. The rearrangement joins TRBV20-1 to TRBJ1-6, with a weak D call TRBD1 (6 bases). The germline V gene has CDR1 DFQATT and CDR2 SNEGSKA (reference sequence). Trimming removed 3 bases at V and 0 bases at J, with 12 bases between. CDR3 size: 16 residues. CDR3 nucleotides: TGCAGTGCTAGGACAGGACCTAGCTCCTATAATTCACCCCTCCACTTT. Its translation is CSARTGPSSYNSPLHF.

CDR3 nucleotides: TGCGCCAGCAGCCAAGATGGACTCAGCACAGATACGCAGTATTTT. This gives the protein CASSQDGLSTDTQYF. This chain joins TRBV4-3 and TRBJ2-3; perhaps TRBD2 as D (5 bases). Trimming took 0 bases from V and 0 from J, leaving 7 bases between them. There are 15 residues in the CDR3. Germline values: CDR1 LGHNA, CDR2 YSLEER.

Notes on this clonotype: A much larger clonotype is one base distant, so this may be a read error. Without the conserved terminal phenylalanine or tryptophan, this CDR3 likely stems from a read error. The rearrangement links TRBV20-1 to TRBJ2-7; D might be TRBD2 (5 bases). CDR1 DFQATT and CDR2 SNEGSKA come from the germline V gene (reference sequence). The V gene lost 6 bases and the J gene lost 3 bases, with 18 bases spanning the gap. This CDR3 contains 14 residues. The CDR3: CSAEKRATNYEQYS. CDR3 DNA: TGCAGTGCAGAGAAGAGGGCGACTAACTACGAGCAGTACTCC.

The chain couples TRBV9 to TRBJ1-2; 9 nucleotides align to TRBD1. J lost 3 bases, V lost 2 bases, and 5 bases had no gene match. The CDR3 totals 15 residues. In germline, CDR1 is SGDLS, CDR2 YYNGEE. CDR3 region: CASSVLGTGYYGYTF. The DNA of the CDR3 is TGTGCCAGCAGCGTGCTGGGGACAGGGTACTATGGCTACACCTTC.

This clonotype showed up many times. This rearrangement joins TRBV7-2 to TRBJ2-5, with TRBD1 identical over 9 bases. The trim removed 4 bases at V and 4 bases at J, leaving 7 bases unmatched. The germline gives CDR1 SGHTA, CDR2 FQGNSA. The CDR3 consists of 15 residues. The DNA for the CDR3 is TGTGCCAGCAGCTCCCCGGGACAGGGAGGAGAGACCCAGTACTTC. It is translated as CASSSPGQGGETQYF.

This clonotype appeared a few times. The rearrangement links TRBV9 to TRBJ1-5; D not certain. This CDR3 region has 13 residues. Germline V gene lookup returns CDR1 SGDLS and CDR2 YYNGEE. Trimming took 4 bases from V and 8 from J, leaving 13 bases between them. The CDR3 sequence: CASSTRPGEPQHF. CDR3 coding DNA: TGTGCCAGCAGCACGCGGCCTGGGGAGCCCCAGCATTTT.